These 10 T cell receptor beta chains originate from one sample sequenced in a study of response to subunit inactivated influenza vaccine. Each CDR3 protein gets one entry after TCRdb re-called the RT-PCR reads with MiXCR. The repertoire consists of more than 450,000 distinct CDR3 sequences, with 6% to 9% occurring once and the leading ten covering 10% to 15%. Sequences were derived from PBMCs from blood, sampled less than 30 months after vaccination. The receptors stem from a man between 50 and 69 years old who received an inactivated influenza vaccine.

In this sample, this clonotype turned up a few times. This chain joins TRBV24-1 and TRBJ2-2; the D gene is possibly TRBD1 (6 bases). Trimming pared 3 bases from V and 7 bases from J, leaving 11 bases between. The CDR3 length is 14 residues. The germline V gene has CDR1 KGHDR and CDR2 SFDVKD. The CDR3 bases are TGTGCCACCAGTGATCGCACAGGGTTCGGGGAGCTGTTTTTT. Protein: CATSDRTGFGELFF.

This clonotype was counted only a few times. The chain carries TRBV15 and TRBJ2-2; TRBD2 matches 8 bases. Looked up from germline, CDR1 is LNHNV and CDR2 is YYDKDF (reference sequence). Trimming removed 5 bases from V and 8 bases from J; junction bases left unmatched: 16. The CDR3 spans 17 residues. The CDR3 loop reads CATSGRGRAGEEGELFF. The CDR3 coding sequence is TGTGCCACCAGCGGAAGAGGCCGAGCGGGGGAAGAGGGGGAGCTGTTTTTT.

The J gene is TRBJ2-1, the V gene TRBV6-2 or TRBV6-3, with 7 bases identical to TRBD2. Germline V gene sequence: CDR1 MNHEY, CDR2 SVGEGT. The CDR3 has 15 residues. The V gene end was trimmed by 7 bases and the J gene end by 3 bases; junction bases not matched to a gene: 9. The chain's CDR3 is CASTYGGKNYNEQFF. The CDR3 DNA follows: TGTGCCAGCACCTACGGGGGGAAGAACTACAATGAGCAGTTCTTC.

This sequence joins TRBV20-1 and TRBJ1-4; D is possibly TRBD1 (6 bases). CDR1 is DFQATT, CDR2 SNEGSKA, per germline (reference sequence). The CDR3 runs to 14 residues. Trimming shortened V by 3 bases and J by 8 bases, and 16 bases separated the two germline ends. CDR3 sequence: CSARPADSGEKLFF. The CDR3 DNA follows: TGCAGTGCTAGGCCGGCGGACAGTGGGGAAAAACTGTTTTTT.

The J gene is TRBJ2-7, the V gene TRBV7-9, with D tentatively TRBD2 (6 bases). V was clipped by 5 bases and J by 4 bases, with 12 bases between them. Germline CDR1 SEHNR, CDR2 FQNEAQ (reference sequence). The CDR3 loop spans 13 amino acids. CDR3 amino acids: CASSDRAGYEQYF. The CDR3 DNA reads as TGTGCCAGCAGCGACCGCGCGGGATACGAGCAGTACTTC.

The chain links TRBV15 to TRBJ2-7, with D hard to call. The CDR3 length is 15 residues. V was shortened by 0 bases and J by 2 bases, with 11 bases between the two germline ends. The germline V gene encodes CDR1 LNHNV and CDR2 YYDKDF (reference sequence). The CDR3 protein is CATSRDPGPTYEQYF. The CDR3 nucleotides are TGTGCCACCAGCAGAGATCCCGGCCCCACCTACGAGCAGTACTTC. The whole variable domain, filled in from reference TRBV15 and TRBJ2-7, reads DAMVIQNPRYQVTQFGKPVTLSCSQTLNHNVMYWYQQKSSQAPKLLFHYYDKDFNNEADTPDNFQSRRPNTSFCFLDIRSPGLGDTAMYLCATSRDPGPTYEQYFGPGTRLTVT.

This clonotype was seen only a few times. The CDR3 region is CASSEAGTQYSNYGYTF. In DNA form, the CDR3 reads TGTGCCAGCAGTGAAGCCGGGACCCAATATAGCAACTATGGCTACACCTTC. The rearrangement uses TRBV2 and TRBJ1-2; possibly TRBD1 for D (5 bases). The CDR3 totals 17 residues. Germline V lookup: CDR1 SNHLY, CDR2 FYNNEI. Trimming pared 0 bases from V and 2 bases from J, leaving 16 bases between.

The table lists this clonotype with a few counts. This sequence joins TRBV5-1 and TRBJ1-6, with TRBD1 matching over 7 bases. Germline assignment: CDR1 SGHRS and CDR2 YFSETQ. The CDR3 is made up of 16 amino acids. J lost 3 bases, V lost 0 bases, and 3 bases had no gene match. CDR3 sequence: CASSLARDSYNSPLHF. Here the CDR3 DNA reads TGCGCCAGCAGCTTGGCTCGGGACAGCTATAATTCACCCCTCCACTTT.

This clonotype has ten or more counts. The chain couples TRBV6-2 or TRBV6-3 to TRBJ2-5; TRBD2 matches 11 bases. Germline trimming cut 6 bases from V and 4 bases from J; bases unmatched to any gene: 10. CDR3 length equals 16 residues. The germline gives CDR1 MNHEY, CDR2 SVGEGT. The chain's CDR3 is CASSRTGLAAPETQYF. CDR3 bases: TGTGCCAGCAGCCGGACGGGACTAGCGGCCCCAGAGACCCAGTACTTC.

This clonotype was seen only a few times. The chain carries TRBV29-1 and TRBJ2-1; D gene ambiguous. With 4 bases removed from V and 1 base from J, the gap between germline ends came to 11 bases. CDR1 SQVTM and CDR2 ANQGSEA come from the germline V gene. The CDR3 covers 14 residues. CDR3 loop: CSVVPGWSYNEQFF. CDR3 DNA: TGCAGCGTTGTCCCAGGTTGGTCCTACAATGAGCAGTTCTTC.